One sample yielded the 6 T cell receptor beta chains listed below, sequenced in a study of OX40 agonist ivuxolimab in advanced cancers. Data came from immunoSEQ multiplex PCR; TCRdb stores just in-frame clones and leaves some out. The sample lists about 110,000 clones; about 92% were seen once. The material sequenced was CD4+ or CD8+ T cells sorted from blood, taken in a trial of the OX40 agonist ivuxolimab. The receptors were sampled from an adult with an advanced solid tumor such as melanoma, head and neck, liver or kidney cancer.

The CDR3 nucleotides read TGTGCCAGCAGCTTAATTTATTCGGGGATCTCCTACAATGAGCAGTTCTTC. This translates into CASSLIYSGISYNEQFF. The V gene is TRBV7-8, the J gene TRBJ2-1, with D perhaps TRBD2 (5 bases). The germline gives CDR1 SGHVS, CDR2 FQNEAQ. This CDR3 has 17 residues. V was pared by 2 bases and J by 0 bases, with 14 bases between.

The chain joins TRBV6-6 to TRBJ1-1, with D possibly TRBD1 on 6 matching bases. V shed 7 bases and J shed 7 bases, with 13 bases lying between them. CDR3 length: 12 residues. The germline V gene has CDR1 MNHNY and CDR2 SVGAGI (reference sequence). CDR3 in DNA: TGTGCCAGCACCCAGGGGAGGGGTGAAGCTTTCTTT. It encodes CASTQGRGEAFF.

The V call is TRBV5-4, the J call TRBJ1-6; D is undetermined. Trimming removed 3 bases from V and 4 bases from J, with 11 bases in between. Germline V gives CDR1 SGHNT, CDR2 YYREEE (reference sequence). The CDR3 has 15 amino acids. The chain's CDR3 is CASSSGADYNSPLHF. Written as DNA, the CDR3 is TGTGCCAGCAGCTCGGGAGCGGATTATAATTCACCCCTCCACTTT.

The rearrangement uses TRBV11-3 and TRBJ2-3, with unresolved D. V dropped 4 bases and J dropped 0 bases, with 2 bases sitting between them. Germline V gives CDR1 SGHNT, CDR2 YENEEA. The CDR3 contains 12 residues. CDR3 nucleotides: TGTGCCAGCAGCTCTAGCACAGATACGCAGTATTTT. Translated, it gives CASSSSTDTQYF.

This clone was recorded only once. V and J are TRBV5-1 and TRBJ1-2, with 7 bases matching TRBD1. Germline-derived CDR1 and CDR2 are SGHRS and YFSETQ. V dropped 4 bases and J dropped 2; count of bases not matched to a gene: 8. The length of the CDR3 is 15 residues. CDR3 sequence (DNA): TGCGCCAGCAGCGCCGACAGGGCCCTAAACTATGGCTACACCTTC. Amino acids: CASSADRALNYGYTF.

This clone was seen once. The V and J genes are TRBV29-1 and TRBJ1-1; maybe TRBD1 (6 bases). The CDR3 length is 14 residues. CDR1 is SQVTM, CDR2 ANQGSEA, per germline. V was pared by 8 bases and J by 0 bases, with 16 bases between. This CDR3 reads CSTGGGLLNTEAFF. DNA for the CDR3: TGCAGCACCGGAGGGGGGCTTTTGAACACTGAAGCTTTCTTT.